This T cell receptor beta chain comes out of a study of metastatic and nonmetastatic thyroid tumors. Study-wide context: The authors compared repertoires across blood and tumor or nodule tissue from malignant and benign thyroid patients. Whole-study results and caveats: Malignant tumors reportedly showed significantly higher TCR beta diversity than benign nodules in both blood and tumor.

Patients were all untreated before their thyroid surgery. The CDR3 is made up of 13 amino acids. The V gene's germline CDR1 is MNHEY and CDR2 SVGEGT. Trimming removed 8 bases at V and 4 bases at J, with 14 bases between. Per the original methods: CDR3 differences across clinicopathological groups were used to build a distant-metastasis classifier for papillary thyroid cancer. TCRdb re-called clones from the PCR reads using MiXCR. None of the V and J calls come from the authors' own analysis; TCRdb made them. The table lists roughly 42,000 clones, approximately 17% of them singletons. This clone appeared many times. Its matching antigen is unknown. It may be a read error: a sequence one base away is much more abundant.

This receptor was taken from a female donor with papillary thyroid cancer or a benign thyroid nodule (not recorded which). Some clones in this sample may be carry-over from other donors' samples. The V gene is TRBV6-2 or TRBV6-3, the J gene TRBJ1-2, with a weak D call TRBD1 (6 bases). Sequenced sample: tumor tissue. The CDR3 coding sequence is TGTGCCAGCTACAGGGATGAGAGCTATGGCTACACCTTC. Translating it yields CASYRDESYGYTF.